The clone carrying this TCR beta chain was detected only once. TCRdb keeps only in-frame clones here, not all; method: immunoSEQ multiplex PCR. Here the sample spans tens of thousands of clones, just over 90% being singletons. The data were taken from a study of T cells after somatic rescue of genetic block. V shed 3 bases and J shed 1 base, with 9 bases lying between them. The CDR3 spans 14 residues. Germline loops: CDR1 SGHTA, CDR2 FQGNSA. The receptor was derived from a man aged 25 to 40. The rearrangement uses TRBV7-2 and TRBJ1-1, with D unresolved. The specimen was peripheral blood mononuclear cells (PBMCs). The CDR3 DNA reads as TGTGCCAGCAGCTTGGGGTTCCAGAACACTGAAGCTTTCTTT. This codes for CASSLGFQNTEAFF.